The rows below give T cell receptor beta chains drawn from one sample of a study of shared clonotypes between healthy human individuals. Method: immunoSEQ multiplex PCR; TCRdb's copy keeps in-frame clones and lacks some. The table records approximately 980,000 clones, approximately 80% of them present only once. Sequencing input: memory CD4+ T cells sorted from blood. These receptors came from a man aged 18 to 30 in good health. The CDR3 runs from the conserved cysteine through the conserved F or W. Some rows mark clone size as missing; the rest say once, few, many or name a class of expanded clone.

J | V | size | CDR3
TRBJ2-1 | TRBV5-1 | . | CASSLMLVEQFF
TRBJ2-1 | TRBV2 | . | CASSDQGDYNEQFF
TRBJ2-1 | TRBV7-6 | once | CASSLLASGTYNEQFF
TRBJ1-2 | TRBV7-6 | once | CASSPRTGPDYGYTF
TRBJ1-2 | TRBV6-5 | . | CASSTRQRWGYTF
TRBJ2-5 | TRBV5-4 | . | CASSLGGGLQETQYF
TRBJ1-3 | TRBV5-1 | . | CASSLADRANSGNTIYF
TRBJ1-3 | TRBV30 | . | CAWSTRQGGGNTIYF
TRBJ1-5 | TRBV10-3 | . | CAISESTGNQPQHF
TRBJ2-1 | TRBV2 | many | CASSVLGGYNEQFF
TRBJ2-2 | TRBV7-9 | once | CASSLLENTGELFF
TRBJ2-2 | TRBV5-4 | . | CASSLGGRTGELFF
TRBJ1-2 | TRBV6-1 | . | CASSEGMGGGYTF
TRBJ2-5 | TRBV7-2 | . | CASSPDRVETQYF
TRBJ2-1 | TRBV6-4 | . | CASSDPGGARVNEQFF
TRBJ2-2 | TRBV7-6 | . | CASSQWDSNTGELFF
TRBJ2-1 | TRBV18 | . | CASSPPGLNNEQFF
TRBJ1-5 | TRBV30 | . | CAWSVKGAGNQPQHF
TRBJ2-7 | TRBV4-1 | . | CASSQEGQVFSYEQYF
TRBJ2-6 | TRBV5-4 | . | CASSRESGANVLTF
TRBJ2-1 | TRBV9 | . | CASSVEVYNGEQFF
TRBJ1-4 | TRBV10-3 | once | CAIKGSGEKLFF
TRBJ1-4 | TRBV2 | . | CASSGIGGNEKLFF
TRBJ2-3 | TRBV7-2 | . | CASSLASPDTQYF
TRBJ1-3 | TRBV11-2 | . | CASSYFGGSGNTIYF
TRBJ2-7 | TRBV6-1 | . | CASSVAGDPSYEQYF
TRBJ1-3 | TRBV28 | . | CASSLPGTSGNTIYF
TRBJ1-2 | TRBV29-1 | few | CSVEDKNVLAHTF
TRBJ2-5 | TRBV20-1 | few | CSARAETQYF
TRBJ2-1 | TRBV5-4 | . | CASSLAGSNYNEQFF